This T cell receptor beta chain was sequenced in a study of blood T cell repertoires in COVID-19. Study background: Acute and convalescent COVID-19 specimens originated in the United States, Italy and Spain. T cells, B-cell-depleted T cells, or PBMCs provided the cDNA or gDNA that served as material.

The protocol was immunoSEQ multiplex PCR, while the TCRdb copy is restricted to in-frame clones and leaves out a portion. The profile shows a few hundred thousand clones, about nine tenths of them singletons. The CDR3 sequence is 15 residues long. Per germline, CDR1 SGHTA and CDR2 FQGNSA. V was shortened by 1 base and J by 3 bases, with 12 bases between the two germline ends. Source material: peripheral blood. This receptor was identified in a woman aged 25 to 39 with active or convalescent COVID-19. This sequence joins TRBV7-2 and TRBJ1-2; D gene uncertain. In DNA, the CDR3 is TGTGCCAGCAGCTTAGTGGGGAGGAACGACTATGGCTACACCTTC. This encodes CASSLVGRNDYGYTF.